This TCR beta chain was identified during a study of cytomegalovirus exposure and HLA in healthy donors. V gave up 2 bases and J gave up 5 bases; unmatched junction bases: 6. The CDR3 totals 14 residues. Germline lookup yields CDR1 MDHEN and CDR2 SYDVKM. PCR amplification relied on 60 Vbeta primers (plus 13 Jbeta primers). Profiling relied on immunoSEQ multiplex PCR, and the TCRdb table lists in-frame clones only, not all of them. The repertoire holds some 120,000 clones, with 75% as singletons. The clonotype was recovered from a man younger than 45 in good health and CMV-seronegative. The chain links TRBV28 to TRBJ2-7, with 7 positions matching TRBD2. Input material: PBMCs. CDR3 DNA: TGTGCCAGCAGTTTAGGTCCCAGCGGGAACGAGCAGTACTTC. It codes for CASSLGPSGNEQYF.